The next 6 T cell receptor delta chains were all read from a single sample in a study of Vδ1+ human thymocytes. Study-wide points: Thymic TRG and TRD repertoires appeared highly polyclonal.

These receptors' antigens are unknown. Sequences come from RNA converted to cDNA by reverse transcription. CDR3 amplicons came from multiplex PCR with pooled V-gene forward and constant-region reverse primers. TCRdb reanalysed the multiplex PCR reads with CATT. The table lists fewer than 90,000 delta-chain clones, around 30% of them singletons. The sample was Vdelta1+ gamma-delta thymocytes from the thymus. Subset in this sample: FACS-sorted CD3+ TCRalphabeta- TCRVdelta1+ TCRVdelta2- thymocytes. The receptor source for this set is a boy in the first two years of life who had congenital heart surgery.

The genes are TRDV1 and TRDJ1; 9 positions agree with TRDD3. The CDR3 covers 21 residues. CDR1 is TSWWSYY and CDR2 is QGS in the germline V gene. With V trimmed by 9 bases and J by 13 bases, 39 bases remained unmatched. CDR3 nucleotides: TGTGCTCTCTACAAACTTCCTAACGATCTGAGCTGGGGGATGGATCATCTTAGGCCCATCTTT. This gives the protein CALYKLPNDLSWGMDHLRPIF.

The gene calls are TRDV1 and TRDJ1; a weak D match, TRDD3 (6 bases). Deletions cut 0 bases from V and 1 base from J, with 27 bases between. The CDR3 has 21 residues. CDR1 TSWWSYY and CDR2 QGS come from the germline V gene. The CDR3 sequence is CALGELPYVWGQGPGTDKLIF. The CDR3 nucleotides read TGTGCTCTTGGGGAACTTCCCTACGTCTGGGGACAGGGCCCGGGCACCGATAAACTCATCTTT.

This clone was observed a handful of times. The chain uses TRDV1 and TRDJ1; 7 bases line up with TRDD2. After removal of 5 bases from V and 2 bases from J, the junction contained 14 bases not matched to a gene. The length of the CDR3 is 17 residues. In germline, CDR1 is TSWWSYY, CDR2 QGS. For the CDR3, the DNA is TGTGCTCTTGGGAGTCCTTCCTGTCCCCCCGCTACCGATAAACTCATCTTT. Residues: CALGSPSCPPATDKLIF.

The genes are TRDV1 and TRDJ1; 10 bases are shared with TRDD3. V gave up 5 bases and J gave up 2 bases; unmatched junction bases: 17. The germline V gene encodes CDR1 TSWWSYY and CDR2 QGS. The CDR3 loop spans 19 amino acids. CDR3: CALGCPTIRGIRGTDKLIF. The CDR3 DNA sequence: TGTGCTCTTGGGTGCCCTACGATCCGGGGGATACGGGGGACCGATAAACTCATCTTT.

The J gene is TRDJ1, the V gene TRDV1; 7 nucleotides line up with TRDD3. Trimming at V came to 3 bases and at J to 0 bases, leaving 22 bases not matched to a gene. Germline V gene data show CDR1 as TSWWSYY and CDR2 as QGS. The CDR3 sequence is 21 residues long. CDR3 bases: TGTGCTCTTGGGGAGGGAGCCAACCCATTTTTGGGGGAGAACCACACCGATAAACTCATCTTT. This encodes CALGEGANPFLGENHTDKLIF.

The genes are TRDV1 and TRDJ1; 11 nucleotides line up with TRDD3. CDR1 and CDR2 (germline): TSWWSYY, QGS. The CDR3 consists of 18 residues. The ends lost 0 bases at V and 4 bases at J; junction bases unmatched: 10. The CDR3 sequence is CALGELGGWGIQSDKLIF. The CDR3 nucleotides are TGTGCTCTTGGGGAACTTGGCGGCTGGGGGATACAGAGCGATAAACTCATCTTT.